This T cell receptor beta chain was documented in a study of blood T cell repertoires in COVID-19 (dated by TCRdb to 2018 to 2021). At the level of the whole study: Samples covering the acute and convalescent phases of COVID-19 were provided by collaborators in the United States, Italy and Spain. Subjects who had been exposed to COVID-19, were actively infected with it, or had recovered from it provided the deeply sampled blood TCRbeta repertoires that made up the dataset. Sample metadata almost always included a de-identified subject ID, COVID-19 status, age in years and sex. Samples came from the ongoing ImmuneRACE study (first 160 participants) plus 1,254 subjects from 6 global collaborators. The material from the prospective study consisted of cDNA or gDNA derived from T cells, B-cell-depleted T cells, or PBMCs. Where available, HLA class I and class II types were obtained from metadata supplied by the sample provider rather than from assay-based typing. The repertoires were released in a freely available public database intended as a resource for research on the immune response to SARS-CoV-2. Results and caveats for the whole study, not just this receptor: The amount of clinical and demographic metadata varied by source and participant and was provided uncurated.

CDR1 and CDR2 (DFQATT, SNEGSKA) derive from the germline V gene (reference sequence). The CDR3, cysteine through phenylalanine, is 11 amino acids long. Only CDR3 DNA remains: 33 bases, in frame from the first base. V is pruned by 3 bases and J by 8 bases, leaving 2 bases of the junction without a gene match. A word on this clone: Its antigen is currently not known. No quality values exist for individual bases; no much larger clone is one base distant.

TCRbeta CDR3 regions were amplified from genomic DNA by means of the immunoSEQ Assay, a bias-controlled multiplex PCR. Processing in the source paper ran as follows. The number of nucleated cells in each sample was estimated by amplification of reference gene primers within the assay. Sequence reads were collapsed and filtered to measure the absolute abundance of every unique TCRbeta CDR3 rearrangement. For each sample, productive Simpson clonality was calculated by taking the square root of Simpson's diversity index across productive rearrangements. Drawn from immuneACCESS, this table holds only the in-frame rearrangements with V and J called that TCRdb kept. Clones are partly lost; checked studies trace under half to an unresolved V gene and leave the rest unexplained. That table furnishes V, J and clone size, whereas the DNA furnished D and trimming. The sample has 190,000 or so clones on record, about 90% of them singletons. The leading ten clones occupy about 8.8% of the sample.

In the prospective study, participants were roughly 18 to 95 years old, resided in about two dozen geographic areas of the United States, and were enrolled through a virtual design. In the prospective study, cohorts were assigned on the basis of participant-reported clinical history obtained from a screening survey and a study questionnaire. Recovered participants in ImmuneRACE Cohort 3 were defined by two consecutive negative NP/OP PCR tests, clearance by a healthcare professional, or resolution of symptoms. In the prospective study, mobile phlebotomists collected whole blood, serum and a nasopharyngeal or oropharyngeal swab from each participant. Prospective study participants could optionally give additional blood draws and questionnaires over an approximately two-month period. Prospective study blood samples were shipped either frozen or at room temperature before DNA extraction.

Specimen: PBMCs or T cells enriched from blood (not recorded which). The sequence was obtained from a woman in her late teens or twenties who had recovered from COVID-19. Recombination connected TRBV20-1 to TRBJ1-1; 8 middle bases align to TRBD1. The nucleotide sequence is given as TGCAGTGCTAGCGGGGACAGGGAAGCTTTCTTT. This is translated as CSASGDREAFF.